These 26 T cell receptor beta chains were sequenced from one sample in a study of T cells in Graves' hyperthyroidism and ophthalmopathy. Researchers took RNA transcripts and amplified the TCR beta CDR3 regions from them. TCR CDR3 underwent first-round RT-PCR with the HTBI primer set. One entry per CDR3 protein, called by TCRdb with MiXCR from the multiplex PCR reads. The sample yields around 350,000 distinct CDR3 sequences, 15% to 19% seen once. Material: blood. Source of these receptors: a woman aged 18-29 years with Graves' hyperthyroidism that later progressed to Graves' ophthalmopathy.

The rearrangement links TRBV5-1 to TRBJ2-1; 12 bases agree with TRBD2. After removal of 4 bases from V and 6 bases from J, the junction contained 8 bases not matched to a gene. CDR1 and CDR2 from the germline V gene are SGHRS and YFSETQ. The length of the CDR3 is 16 residues. The DNA of the CDR3 is TGCGCCAGCAGCGGGCGGGGACTAGCGGGTTCCAATGAGCAGTTCTTC. Translated: CASSGRGLAGSNEQFF.

This clonotype was found many times. V is TRBV20-1 and J is TRBJ2-2, with unresolved D. CDR1 is DFQATT, CDR2 SNEGSKA, per germline (reference sequence). CDR3 length equals 13 residues. The ends were cut back, 3 bases at V and 3 bases at J, with 8 bases in the middle. CDR3 residues: CSARAPYTGELFF. The CDR3, as DNA: TGCAGTGCTAGGGCGCCCTACACCGGGGAGCTGTTTTTT.

This clonotype has a handful of counts. This sequence joins TRBV4-1 and TRBJ2-7; D is perhaps TRBD1 (5 bases). CDR3 size: 14 residues. Between the trimmed V and J ends, which lost 4 bases and 0 bases, there was a span of 10 bases. Germline loops: CDR1 MGHRA, CDR2 YSYEKL. As DNA, the CDR3 is TGCGCCAGCAGCCCAAAGGGGCCCTCCTACGAGCAGTACTTC. It codes for CASSPKGPSYEQYF.

This clonotype showed up just a few times. The chain links TRBV5-8 to TRBJ2-1, with D perhaps TRBD1 (6 bases). The CDR3 sequence is 14 residues long. Germline assignment: CDR1 SGHTS and CDR2 YDEGEE. V lost 7 bases and J 7 bases, leaving 18 bases between the germline ends. CDR3 sequence: CASSGQTASNEQFF. For the CDR3, the DNA is TGTGCCAGCTCGGGACAAACCGCTTCGAATGAGCAGTTCTTC.

The genes are TRBV19 and TRBJ2-7, with D tentatively TRBD2 (5 bases). Germline V gene lookup returns CDR1 LNHDA and CDR2 SQIVND (reference sequence). V lost 7 bases and J 0 bases, leaving 16 bases between the germline ends. CDR3 length: 15 residues. The CDR3 coding sequence is TGTGCCAGTAAGCGGAAGGACTCTACCTCCTACGAGCAGTACTTC. Its protein is CASKRKDSTSYEQYF.

This clonotype was observed at least ten times. This chain links TRBV20-1 with TRBJ2-3, with 9 bases fitting TRBD2. This CDR3 contains 15 residues. J lost 7 bases, V lost 3 bases, and 11 bases had no gene match. Germline-derived CDR1 and CDR2 are DFQATT and SNEGSKA (reference sequence). The CDR3 reads CSASPAGGRVYTQYF. The CDR3 coding sequence is TGCAGTGCTAGTCCCGCGGGAGGGAGGGTATATACGCAGTATTTT.

The rearrangement joins TRBV7-6 to TRBJ2-2; 7 positions agree with TRBD1. Germline V gives CDR1 SGHVS, CDR2 FNYEAQ. This CDR3 comprises 16 residues. The junction had 6 bases not matched to a gene; V was cut back by 5 bases and J by 0 bases. The CDR3, as DNA: TGTGCCAGCAGCCACAGGGGTCCCCCGAACACCGGGGAGCTGTTTTTT. Translated, it gives CASSHRGPPNTGELFF.

This chain connects TRBV6-1 to TRBJ2-2; TRBD2 might be the D (6 bases). The CDR3 is 15 residues long. Germline-derived CDR1 and CDR2 are MNHNS and SASEGT. The ends were cut back, 2 bases at V and 4 bases at J, with 11 bases in the middle. CDR3 nucleotides: TGTGCCAGCAGTGAACTGCGGGGATTCACCGGGGAGCTGTTTTTT. Its protein product is CASSELRGFTGELFF.

This clonotype was observed many times. V gene TRBV6-1 combines with J gene TRBJ2-3; 7 positions match TRBD2. This CDR3 contains 16 residues. Germline CDR1 and CDR2: MNHNS and SASEGT. Losses at the gene ends were 1 base for V and 0 bases for J; bases not matched to a gene: 4. DNA of the CDR3: TGTGCCAGCAGTGAAGTGGGTAGCGGGAGCACAGATACGCAGTATTTT. Its protein is CASSEVGSGSTDTQYF.

The table lists this clonotype with many counts. The V and J genes are TRBV6-6 and TRBJ2-1; maybe TRBD2 (5 bases). The length of the CDR3 is 16 residues. Germline values: CDR1 MNHNY, CDR2 SVGAGI (reference sequence). The V end was cut by 0 bases, the J end by 8 bases, with 17 bases between. The CDR3 region is CASSYSTDRGLDEQFF. The CDR3 bases are TGTGCCAGCAGTTACTCGACGGACCGAGGACTCGATGAGCAGTTCTTC.

This clonotype was seen ten or more times. The V call is TRBV12-3 or TRBV12-4, the J call TRBJ2-1; tentative D call: TRBD1 (6 bases). Between the trimmed V and J ends, which lost 5 bases and 5 bases, there was a span of 22 bases. The length of the CDR3 is 17 residues. The CDR3 coding sequence is TGTGCCAGCAGTACACTTCCGGGACAACTGGCCGACAATGAGCAGTTCTTC. It encodes CASSTLPGQLADNEQFF.

This clonotype was counted many times. This rearrangement joins TRBV27 to TRBJ2-7; D not resolved. The CDR3 runs 13 residues. CDR1 and CDR2 from the germline V gene are MNHEY and SMNVEV (reference sequence). The germline V and J ends were trimmed by 2 bases and 4 bases, with 9 bases remaining between them. The CDR3 loop is CASSLRQQYEQYF. CDR3 nucleotide sequence: TGTGCCAGCAGTTTAAGGCAGCAATACGAGCAGTACTTC.

In this sample, this clonotype turned up many times. The chain joins TRBV4-3 to TRBJ2-4, with D uncertain. Germline CDR1 and CDR2: LGHNA and YSLEER. Between the trimmed V and J ends, which lost 0 bases and 8 bases, there was a span of 14 bases. The CDR3 consists of 15 residues. CDR3 loop: CASSQDFSPSYIQYF. In DNA, the CDR3 is TGCGCCAGCAGCCAAGATTTTAGCCCTTCGTACATTCAGTACTTC.

This clonotype was recorded many times. CDR3 sequence (DNA): TGTGCCAGCGCCGGAGTGTCGAGCTCCTACAATGAGCAGTTCTTC. Translation: CASAGVSSSYNEQFF. V is TRBV27 and J is TRBJ2-1; no clear D gene. This CDR3 comprises 15 residues. Trimming left V 8 bases short and J 0 bases short, with 14 bases between. The V gene's germline CDR1 is MNHEY and CDR2 SMNVEV (reference sequence).

There are many counts of this clonotype. This chain joins TRBV28 and TRBJ1-1; D gene unclear. Germline CDR1 MDHEN, CDR2 SYDVKM. The CDR3 sequence is 12 residues long. V lost 1 base and J 7 bases, leaving 7 bases between the germline ends. CDR3 bases: TGTGCCAGCAGTTTATCGGTGGGTGAAGCTTTCTTT. Translating gives CASSLSVGEAFF.

The J gene is TRBJ2-5, the V gene TRBV28; TRBD2 agrees at 10 bases. Trimming removed 3 bases from V and 5 bases from J; junction bases left unmatched: 9. Germline loops: CDR1 MDHEN, CDR2 SYDVKM. There are 16 residues in the CDR3. In DNA, the CDR3 is TGTGCCAGCAGTTTTGGAGCGGGAGGGTCCCGGGAGACCCAGTACTTC. This codes for CASSFGAGGSRETQYF.

The table lists this clonotype with a count of one. The rearrangement joins TRBV5-1 to TRBJ2-2; the D gene is possibly TRBD2 (5 bases). The V and J ends lost 0 bases and 4 bases respectively, with 10 bases between them. Germline-derived CDR1 and CDR2 are SGHRS and YFSETQ. The CDR3 covers 15 residues. The CDR3 sequence is CASSLALAVTGELFF. In DNA form, the CDR3 reads TGCGCCAGCAGCTTGGCGCTAGCAGTCACCGGGGAGCTGTTTTTT. The full variable domain, in which reference TRBV5-1 and TRBJ2-2 provide the parts outside the CDR3, is KAGVTQTPRYLIKTRGQQVTLSCSPISGHRSVSWYQQTPGQGLQFLFEYFSETQRNKGNFPGRFSGRQFSNSRSEMNVSTLELGDSALYLCASSLALAVTGELFFGEGSRLTVL.

The rearrangement uses TRBV20-1 and TRBJ1-5, with no clear D. CDR3 size: 16 residues. The germline V gene has CDR1 DFQATT and CDR2 SNEGSKA (reference sequence). V was cut by 0 bases and J by 3 bases, with 15 bases left in between. The CDR3 sequence is CSARDFSDTTNQPQHF. CDR3 nucleotide sequence: TGCAGTGCTAGAGATTTCAGCGACACAACCAATCAGCCCCAGCATTTT.

This clonotype was detected many times. V and J are TRBV20-1 and TRBJ2-1; 8 positions match TRBD2. The CDR3 has 13 amino acids. V was pared by 5 bases and J by 5 bases, with 5 bases of the junction left unmatched. The germline V gene has CDR1 DFQATT and CDR2 SNEGSKA (reference sequence). CDR3 sequence reads: CSAQLTSDNEQFF. CDR3 in DNA: TGCAGTGCTCAGTTGACTAGCGACAATGAGCAGTTCTTC.

This clonotype has only a few counts. The chain recombines TRBV30 with TRBJ1-2; 10 positions agree with TRBD1. This CDR3 has 17 residues. The V gene end was trimmed by 5 bases and the J gene end by 2 bases; junction bases not matched to a gene: 14. The germline V gene encodes CDR1 GTSNPN and CDR2 SVGIG (reference sequence). The DNA for the CDR3 is TGTGCCTGGGCAAGACAGGGGGCTCCTAGAATCAACTATGGCTACACCTTC. As protein: CAWARQGAPRINYGYTF.

The V and J genes are TRBV2 and TRBJ2-5; 8 bases are a match to TRBD2. After removal of 7 bases from V and 7 bases from J, the junction contained 5 bases not matched to a gene. Germline values: CDR1 SNHLY, CDR2 FYNNEI. This CDR3 is built from 12 residues. CDR3 nucleotides: TGTGCCAGCACGACGAGCGGGAGGACCCAGTACTTC. It is translated as CASTTSGRTQYF.

Ten or more counts support this clonotype. The rearrangement links TRBV28 to TRBJ2-5, with D possibly called TRBD1 or TRBD2 (5 bases each). CDR1 and CDR2 from the germline V gene are MDHEN and SYDVKM. The CDR3 has 14 amino acids. Between the trimmed V and J ends, which lost 4 bases and 5 bases, there was a span of 14 bases. CDR3 DNA sequence: TGTGCCAGCAGTTGGGACCGGCGGTGGGAGACCCAGTACTTC. Its protein is CASSWDRRWETQYF.

This sequence joins TRBV27 and TRBJ2-3; 7 positions agree with TRBD2. Germline lookup yields CDR1 MNHEY and CDR2 SMNVEV (reference sequence). The junction had 6 bases not matched to a gene; V was cut back by 4 bases and J by 2 bases. The CDR3 runs 15 residues. The CDR3 DNA is TGTGCCAGCAGTTCGAGAGCGGGGCCCACAGATACGCAGTATTTT. It yields the protein CASSSRAGPTDTQYF.

This clonotype was observed many times. The J gene is TRBJ2-3, the V gene TRBV12-3 or TRBV12-4; D is unresolved. V was cut by 2 bases and J by 2 bases, with 11 bases left in between. The CDR3 consists of 15 residues. The DNA for the CDR3 is TGTGCCAGCAGTTTACGGAGTAGGAACACAGATACGCAGTATTTT. Residues: CASSLRSRNTDTQYF.

This clonotype was seen ten or more times. CDR3 DNA sequence: TGTGCCAGCAGGGCAGTCGGGGGTCAGCCCCAGCATTTT. Translating gives CASRAVGGQPQHF. V and J are TRBV2 and TRBJ1-5, with D possibly matching TRBD1 (5 bases). CDR1 is SNHLY, CDR2 FYNNEI, per germline. Trimming removed 6 bases from V and 6 bases from J, with 12 bases in between. The CDR3 totals 13 residues.

This clonotype has ten or more counts. The chain joins TRBV7-2 to TRBJ2-7, with D maybe TRBD1 (6 bases). CDR1 SGHTA and CDR2 FQGNSA come from the germline V gene. V was cut by 3 bases and J by 7 bases, with 13 bases left in between. This CDR3 spans 13 amino acids. CDR3 residues: CASSFYEGGEQYF. The CDR3 nucleotides are TGTGCCAGCAGCTTTTATGAAGGGGGAGAGCAGTACTTC.